The rows below give T cell receptor beta chains drawn from one sample of a study of beta chain features in type 1 diabetes. The table came from immunoSEQ multiplex PCR; TCRdb's copy has only in-frame clones and leaves some out. The data show 200,000 to 300,000 clones, just over 20% seen once. Input material: naive CD4+ T cells from blood. All receptors derive from a woman aged 40 to 49 with type 1 diabetes. The CDR3 runs from the conserved cysteine through the conserved F or W. The D gene is left open where the match is weak. Rows may omit the clone size; those that give it use once, few, many or a size class.

size	V	J	D	DNA	CDR3
-	TRBV28	TRBJ1-1	-	TGTGCCAGCAGTTTATCAGGAGGTGAAGCTTTCTTT	CASSLSGGEAFF
-	TRBV19	TRBJ2-3	-	TGTGCCAGTAGTTTGGTAGCAGTCCGCCCAGATACGCAGTATTTT	CASSLVAVRPDTQYF
-	TRBV5-1	TRBJ2-7	-	TGCGCCAGCAGCTTGGACGGAGCGGTCCGATCCTACGAGCAGTACTTC	CASSLDGAVRSYEQYF
few	TRBV5-1	TRBJ1-5	TRBD1	TGCGCCAGCAGCCCTGACAGGGGGGATCAGCCCCAGCATTTT	CASSPDRGDQPQHF
-	TRBV2	TRBJ1-2	-	TGTGCCAGCAGTGAAGCAACTAATGGCTACACCTTC	CASSEATNGYTF
-	TRBV30	TRBJ1-3	TRBD1	TGTGCCTGGACCATCAGGGGGACAAGACGAAACACCATATATTTT	CAWTIRGTRRNTIYF
once	TRBV18	TRBJ1-5	TRBD1	TGTGCCAGCTCACCACCGGGACAGGGAAGGCAGCCCCAGCATTTT	CASSPPGQGRQPQHF
few	TRBV7-2	TRBJ1-3	-	TGTGCCAGCAGCTTAGCGGACTCTTGGGGCTCTGGAAACACCATATATTTT	CASSLADSWGSGNTIYF
-	TRBV7-6	TRBJ2-7	TRBD1	TGTGCCAGCAGCTCCGGGACAGGGAGCTCCTACGAGCAGTACTTC	CASSSGTGSSYEQYF
-	TRBV19	TRBJ1-1	-	TGTGCCAGTAGAGATGGACAAGGTTGGACTGAAGCTTTCTTT	CASRDGQGWTEAFF
-	TRBV9	TRBJ1-2	TRBD1	TGTGCCAGCAGCGTAGAGGGGGCCCTCTATGGCTACACCTTC	CASSVEGALYGYTF
few	TRBV7-2	TRBJ1-2	-	TGTGCCAGCAGCCCGGGGGGAGTGGGCTACACCTTC	CASSPGGVGYTF
-	TRBV16	TRBJ2-3	-	TGTGCCAGCAGCCGGGACTCGCGGGATACGCAGTATTTT	CASSRDSRDTQYF
-	TRBV6-5	TRBJ2-7	-	TGTGCCAGCAGTTACGGCAGAACCTACGAGCAGTACTTC	CASSYGRTYEQYF
-	TRBV9	TRBJ2-5	-	TGTGCCAGCAGCGTAGATGAGGGGAGGGAGACCCAGTACTTC	CASSVDEGRETQYF
-	TRBV5-1	TRBJ2-3	TRBD2	TGCGCCAGCAGCCCAACTAGCGGGAGCACAGATACGCAGTATTTT	CASSPTSGSTDTQYF
once	TRBV7-9	TRBJ2-1	TRBD2	TGTGCCAGCAGCCCGACTAGCGGGAGGGCCTCTTACAATGAGCAGTTCTTC	CASSPTSGRASYNEQFF
-	TRBV7-9	TRBJ2-1	-	TGTGCCAGCGTGGCGGGAGCAGGGGATGAGCAGTTCTTC	CASVAGAGDEQFF
-	TRBV28	TRBJ1-2	TRBD1	TGTGCCAGCAGGGGGACAGGGGGCGACTATGGCTACACCTTC	CASRGTGGDYGYTF
-	TRBV6-5	TRBJ2-5	TRBD2	TGTGCCAGCAGAGGACTAGCTCAAGAGACCCAGTACTTC	CASRGLAQETQYF
-	TRBV7-2	TRBJ2-1	TRBD1	TGTGCCAGCAGCCCCCGACAGGGGGCGAATGAGCAGTTCTTC	CASSPRQGANEQFF
-	TRBV6-5	TRBJ2-7	TRBD1	TGTGCCAGCAGTTCTATAGACAGGGGGCTGTACGAGCAGTACTTC	CASSSIDRGLYEQYF
-	TRBV7-2	TRBJ2-1	-	TGTGCCAGCAGCTCACAGTTGGCTGAGCAGTTCTTC	CASSSQLAEQFF
few	TRBV29-1	TRBJ1-1	-	TGCAGCGTGCGGCCCGGGACACCCAAGCCGAACACTGAAGCTTTCTTT	CSVRPGTPKPNTEAFF
-	TRBV29-1	TRBJ1-2	-	TGCAGCGTGCCGACAGCGAACTATGGCTACACCTTC	CSVPTANYGYTF
few	TRBV5-4	TRBJ1-6	-	TGTGCCAGCAGCCGTACAGGGACTAATTCACCCCTCCACTTT	CASSRTGTNSPLHF
few	TRBV29-1	TRBJ2-5	-	TGCAGCGCCCCTAGCGTTCTACCGGAGACCCAGTACTTC	CSAPSVLPETQYF
-	TRBV28	TRBJ2-7	-	TGTGCCAGCAGTGCCCGGGACTACGAGCAGTACTTC	CASSARDYEQYF
-	TRBV9	TRBJ1-2	TRBD1	TGTGCCAGCAGCACCCGAACAGGGGGCAGCTATGGCTACACCTTC	CASSTRTGGSYGYTF
few	TRBV5-6	TRBJ1-3	-	TGTGCCAGCAGCTTGGGAGGAGGAAACACCATATATTTT	CASSLGGGNTIYF